Listed here are 28 T cell receptor beta chains from one sample, sequenced in a study of blood T cell repertoires in COVID-19 (dated by TCRdb to the early 2020s). The library was made by the immunoSEQ multiplex PCR assay. This immuneACCESS table, as held by TCRdb, lists in-frame sequences with V and J called but not all clones. Of the missing ones, under half trace to an unresolved V gene in checked studies; the others have no known cause. The sample includes under 300,000 clones, with around 83% observed a single time. About 2% of the sample lies in the top ten. Source material: peripheral blood. The receptors come from a man aged 25 to 40 who had recovered from COVID-19.

The V gene is TRBV2, the J gene TRBJ1-3; the match to TRBD1 covers 7 bases. Per the germline V gene, CDR1 is SNHLY and CDR2 is FYNNEI. This CDR3 is built from 14 residues. V gave up 8 bases and J gave up 3 bases; unmatched junction bases: 7. CDR3 DNA sequence: TGTGCCAGCCAACAGGGGCCCGATGGAAACACCATATATTTT. It yields the protein CASQQGPDGNTIYF.

The chain carries TRBV6-5 and TRBJ2-5, with TRBD2 matching over 12 bases. The CDR3 has 15 residues. In germline, CDR1 is MNHEY, CDR2 SVGAGI. V lost 4 bases and J lost 3; bases outside the gene matches: 3. The CDR3 DNA reads TGTGCCAGCAGTTTTCTAGCGGGGGGGGAAGAGACCCAGTACTTC. Its protein product is CASSFLAGGEETQYF.

The gene calls are TRBV5-1 and TRBJ2-3; perhaps TRBD1 as D (5 bases). Germline-derived CDR1 and CDR2 are SGHRS and YFSETQ. With 2 bases removed from V and 4 bases from J, the gap between germline ends came to 8 bases. This CDR3 is built from 13 residues. The CDR3 region is CASSLEGADTQYF. CDR3 nucleotide sequence: TGCGCCAGCAGCTTAGAAGGGGCAGATACGCAGTATTTT.

This clone was seen only once. This chain links TRBV19 with TRBJ2-7, with a possible D match to TRBD1 (5 bases). Trimming cost V 5 bases and J 2 bases, with 7 bases left between them. The CDR3 is made up of 12 amino acids. Germline CDR1 reads LNHDA; CDR2 reads SQIVND (reference sequence). CDR3 nucleotide sequence: TGTGCCAGTAGTCACAGGCCCTACGAGCAGTACTTC. Its translation: CASSHRPYEQYF.

CDR3 protein: CASRRTGVYEQYV. CDR3 nucleotide sequence: TGTGCCAGCAGAAGGACAGGTGTCTACGAGCAGTACGTC. The rearrangement links TRBV2 to TRBJ2-7, with 7 bases fitting TRBD1. Germline lookup yields CDR1 SNHLY and CDR2 FYNNEI. The CDR3 runs 13 residues. V gave up 6 bases and J gave up 3 bases; unmatched junction bases: 5.

The rearrangement joins TRBV2 to TRBJ1-1, with a possible D match to TRBD1 (5 bases). CDR1 is SNHLY, CDR2 FYNNEI, per germline. Trimming pared 6 bases from V and 1 base from J, leaving 12 bases between. There are 14 residues in the CDR3. CDR3 nucleotides: TGTGCCAGCAGCGCTAGCGGGACGAACACTGAAGCTTTCTTT. Protein: CASSASGTNTEAFF. The full variable domain, completed using reference TRBV2 and TRBJ1-1, is EPEVTQTPSHQVTQMGQEVILRCVPISNHLYFYWYRQILGQKVEFLVSFYNNEISEKSEIFDDQFSVERPDGSNFTLKIRSTKLEDSAMYFCASSASGTNTEAFFGQGTRLTVV.

This chain's CDR3 is CASSQAGTSAYEQYF. DNA of the CDR3: TGTGCCAGCAGCCAAGCCGGGACTAGCGCGTACGAGCAGTACTTC. The genes are TRBV3-1 (or the pseudogene TRBV3-2) and TRBJ2-7; TRBD2 matches at 10 bases. Looked up from germline, CDR1 is LGHDT and CDR2 is YNNKEL (reference sequence). V was pared by 1 base and J by 4 bases, with 4 bases of the junction left unmatched. The CDR3 totals 15 residues.

This chain joins TRBV2 and TRBJ2-5; TRBD2 matches 11 bases. This CDR3 comprises 15 residues. V lost 6 bases and J lost 4; bases outside the gene matches: 7. Germline assignment: CDR1 SNHLY and CDR2 FYNNEI. The CDR3: CASSLLAGVGETQYF. The CDR3 bases are TGTGCCAGCAGCTTACTAGCGGGGGTGGGAGAGACCCAGTACTTC.

This clone has a single count. This chain uses TRBV4-1 with TRBJ1-4; a possible D gene is TRBD1 (5 bases). V was clipped by 1 base and J by 7 bases, with 13 bases between them. The CDR3 is 15 amino acids. Germline CDR1 reads MGHRA; CDR2 reads YSYEKL. The CDR3 nucleotides read TGCGCCAGCAGCCAAGGTGGGGGACTGAGTGAAAAACTGTTTTTT. It is translated as CASSQGGGLSEKLFF.

This clone was recorded once. In nucleotides, the CDR3 is TGCGCCAGCAGCCCGGGGACAGCCTACGAGCAGTACTTC. It codes for CASSPGTAYEQYF. The genes are TRBV5-1 and TRBJ2-7; 7 bases align to TRBD1. Unmatched junction bases numbered 3, after V lost 4 bases and J lost 2 bases. Per germline, CDR1 SGHRS and CDR2 YFSETQ. This CDR3 comprises 13 residues.

V usage is TRBV5-6 and J usage is TRBJ2-3, with 8 nucleotides matching TRBD1. From germline, CDR1 is SGHDT and CDR2 YYEEEE. V shed 1 base, J shed 2 bases, and the junction held 6 bases outside the gene matches. The CDR3 has 16 residues. In nucleotides, the CDR3 is TGTGCCAGCAGCTTGTACAGGGGGAGCGACACAGATACGCAGTATTTT. Its protein is CASSLYRGSDTDTQYF.

The chain links TRBV7-8 to TRBJ2-1; 7 bases map to TRBD1. Germline V gene sequence: CDR1 SGHVS, CDR2 FQNEAQ. The CDR3 sequence is 12 residues long. V lost 5 bases, J lost 10 bases, and 5 bases stayed unmatched. CDR3 in DNA: TGTGCCAGCAGCCAAGGGACAGCAGAGCAGTTCTTC. It codes for CASSQGTAEQFF.

This chain connects TRBV20-1 to TRBJ1-2, with TRBD1 matching over 9 bases. Per germline, CDR1 DFQATT and CDR2 SNEGSKA (reference sequence). J lost 8 bases, V lost 6 bases, and 4 bases had no gene match. The length of the CDR3 is 11 residues. The CDR3 sequence: CSAPDRGGYTF. CDR3 nucleotides: TGCAGTGCACCTGACAGGGGGGGCTACACCTTC.

The rearrangement links TRBV19 to TRBJ2-2; perhaps TRBD2 as D (6 bases). CDR1 is LNHDA and CDR2 is SQIVND in the germline V gene (reference sequence). This CDR3 has 14 residues. Trimming left V 9 bases short and J 0 bases short, with 11 bases between. The CDR3, as DNA: TGTGCCAGCGAATGGGGGGCGAACACCGGGGAGCTGTTTTTT. Its protein product is CASEWGANTGELFF.

This clone occurred once. The CDR3 sequence is CASSVITGTGGSGELFF. CDR3 nucleotides: TGCGCCAGCAGCGTAATAACCGGGACAGGGGGCTCCGGGGAGCTGTTTTTT. The chain is built from TRBV5-1 and TRBJ2-2; 12 positions match TRBD1. CDR1 and CDR2 from the germline V gene are SGHRS and YFSETQ. J lost 6 bases, V lost 4 bases, and 10 bases had no gene match. The CDR3 is 17 amino acids.

V and J are TRBV24-1 and TRBJ2-7; 8 bases are shared with TRBD2. The CDR3 is 13 residues long. V shed 9 bases, J shed 4 bases, and the junction held 7 bases outside the gene matches. Germline V CDR1 and CDR2: KGHDR, SFDVKD. The CDR3 DNA reads as TGTGCCACCCGAATAGCGGGGCCATACGAGCAGTACGTC. Protein: CATRIAGPYEQYV.

CDR3 sequence: CASSLAGGLVDTQYF. In nucleotides, the CDR3 is TGTGCCAGTAGTCTAGCGGGGGGATTAGTAGATACGCAGTATTTT. The V call is TRBV19, the J call TRBJ2-3, with 11 bases lining up with TRBD2. CDR3 length: 15 amino acids. The trim removed 5 bases at V and 5 bases at J, leaving 6 bases unmatched. Per the germline V gene, CDR1 is LNHDA and CDR2 is SQIVND (reference sequence).

This clone was counted a few times. This chain links TRBV11-1 with TRBJ1-1; the D is unclear. Trimming took 8 bases from V and 7 from J, leaving 8 bases between them. The CDR3 totals 10 residues. Germline assignment: CDR1 SGHAT and CDR2 FQDESV (reference sequence). The CDR3 is CASELVEAFF. The CDR3 region has the DNA TGTGCCAGCGAGTTAGTTGAAGCTTTCTTT.

This chain joins TRBV2 and TRBJ1-2; 9 bases agree with TRBD1. J gave up 7 bases and V 6 bases, and 12 bases lay outside the gene matches. The CDR3 is 15 residues long. Per germline, CDR1 SNHLY and CDR2 FYNNEI. CDR3 nucleotide sequence: TGTGCCAGCAGCCCACAGGGGGCGGATATCAGTGGCTACACCTTC. It is translated as CASSPQGADISGYTF.

This clone showed up many times. The chain combines TRBV11-2 with TRBJ1-5; possible D gene TRBD1, 5 bases. Germline V CDR1 and CDR2: SGHAT, FQNNGV. This CDR3 region has 13 residues. V lost 6 bases, J lost 5 bases, and 11 bases lay in between. The CDR3 region is CASSLQDYQPQHF. CDR3 DNA: TGTGCCAGCAGTTTACAGGATTATCAGCCCCAGCATTTT.

This clone was seen only once. The chain combines TRBV5-6 with TRBJ2-7; possible D gene TRBD1, 6 bases. CDR1 is SGHDT, CDR2 YYEEEE, per germline. Trimming shortened V by 5 bases and J by 0 bases, and 12 bases separated the two germline ends. CDR3 length: 14 amino acids. CDR3 loop: CASRMRGSSYEQYF. The CDR3 DNA sequence: TGTGCCAGCAGGATGAGGGGGAGCTCCTACGAGCAGTACTTC.

This rearrangement joins TRBV10-1 to TRBJ1-2; tentative D call: TRBD1 (5 bases). The V gene lost 0 bases and the J gene lost 4 bases, with 9 bases spanning the gap. Germline CDR1 WNHNN, CDR2 SYGVQD (reference sequence). CDR3 length: 14 amino acids. Written as DNA, the CDR3 is TGCGCCAGCAGTGAGTCTCGTCAGGGCTATGGCTACACCTTC. Its translation is CASSESRQGYGYTF.

This clone was detected once. The chain is built from TRBV6-5 and TRBJ1-2, with D possibly TRBD1 on 5 matching bases. V lost 6 bases and J 5 bases, leaving 19 bases between the germline ends. CDR1 is MNHEY and CDR2 is SVGAGI in the germline V gene. This CDR3 contains 15 residues. The CDR3 DNA reads as TGTGCCAGCAGAAATTCTCAGGGTGCGGGGTATGGCTACACCTTC. This gives the protein CASRNSQGAGYGYTF.

The rearrangement joins TRBV5-1 to TRBJ2-1, with a tentative D call TRBD1 (5 bases). The CDR3 consists of 13 residues. The germline CDR1 and CDR2 sequences are SGHRS and YFSETQ. V lost 0 bases to trimming and J lost 8 bases, with 9 bases between them. The CDR3 reads CASSLDRIDEQFF. The CDR3 DNA sequence: TGCGCCAGCAGCTTGGACAGGATCGATGAGCAGTTCTTC.

The chain employs TRBV19 and TRBJ1-1, with a tentative D call TRBD1 (5 bases). V lost 4 bases, J lost 4 bases, and 13 bases lay in between. The CDR3 spans 14 residues. Germline values: CDR1 LNHDA, CDR2 SQIVND (reference sequence). This CDR3 is CASSKETVSTEAFF. CDR3 in DNA: TGTGCCAGTAGTAAAGAGACAGTTTCCACTGAAGCTTTCTTT.

The rearrangement uses TRBV2 and TRBJ1-1, with 7 bases fitting TRBD1. CDR1 SNHLY and CDR2 FYNNEI come from the germline V gene. The CDR3 has 13 residues. The ends lost 6 bases at V and 4 bases at J; junction bases unmatched: 5. CDR3 sequence: CASSTGTVTEAFF. CDR3 sequence (DNA): TGTGCCAGCAGCACTGGGACAGTCACTGAAGCTTTCTTT.

A single count supports this clone. This chain joins TRBV6-5 and TRBJ2-7, with 7 bases fitting TRBD1. The CDR3 is 13 amino acids. J was trimmed by 7 bases and V by 4 bases; bases with no gene match: 7. Germline CDR1 reads MNHEY; CDR2 reads SVGAGI. The CDR3 region is CASSSRQGGEQYV. The DNA for the CDR3 is TGTGCCAGCAGTTCTCGACAGGGCGGGGAGCAGTACGTC.

The chain recombines TRBV25-1 with TRBJ2-2; tentatively, D is TRBD2 (5 bases). The V end lost 4 bases, the J end lost 6 bases, and 15 bases lay between the germline ends. The CDR3 consists of 15 residues. CDR1 and CDR2 from the germline V gene are MGHDK and SYGVNS. The CDR3 region has the DNA TGTGCCAGCAGTGTACACAATTGGGGAGCCGGGGAGCTGTTTTTT. Amino acid sequence: CASSVHNWGAGELFF.